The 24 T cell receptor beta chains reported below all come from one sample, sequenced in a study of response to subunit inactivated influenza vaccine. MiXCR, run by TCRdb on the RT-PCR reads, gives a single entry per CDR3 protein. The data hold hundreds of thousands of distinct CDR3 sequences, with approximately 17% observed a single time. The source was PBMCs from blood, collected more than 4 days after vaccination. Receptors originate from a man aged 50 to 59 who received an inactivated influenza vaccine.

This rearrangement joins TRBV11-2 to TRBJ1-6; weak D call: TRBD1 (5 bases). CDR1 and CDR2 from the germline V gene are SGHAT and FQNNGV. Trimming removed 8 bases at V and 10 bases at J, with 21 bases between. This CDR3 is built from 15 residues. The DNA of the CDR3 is TGTGCCAGCCATCTCGGGGCCGGGGTGACCTCACCCCTCCACTTT. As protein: CASHLGAGVTSPLHF.

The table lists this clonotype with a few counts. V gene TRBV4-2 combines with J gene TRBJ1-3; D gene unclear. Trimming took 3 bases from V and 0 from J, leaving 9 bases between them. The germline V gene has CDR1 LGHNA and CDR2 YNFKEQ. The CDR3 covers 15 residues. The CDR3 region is CASSQVKGSGNTIYF. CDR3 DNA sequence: TGTGCCAGCAGCCAGGTGAAGGGCTCTGGAAACACCATATATTTT.

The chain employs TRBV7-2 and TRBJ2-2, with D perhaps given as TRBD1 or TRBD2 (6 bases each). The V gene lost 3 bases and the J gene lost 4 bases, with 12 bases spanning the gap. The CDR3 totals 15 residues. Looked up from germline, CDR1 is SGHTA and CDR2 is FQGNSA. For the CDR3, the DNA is TGTGCCAGCAGCTTTCTCAGGGGAGGCACCGGGGAGCTGTTTTTT. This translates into CASSFLRGGTGELFF.

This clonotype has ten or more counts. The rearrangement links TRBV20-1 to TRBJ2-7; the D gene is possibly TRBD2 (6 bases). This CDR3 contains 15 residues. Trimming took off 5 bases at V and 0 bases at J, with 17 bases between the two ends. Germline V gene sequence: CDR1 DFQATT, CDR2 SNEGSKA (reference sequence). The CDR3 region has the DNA TGCAGTGCTCCTAAGGTGCGGGGTAGCTCCTACGAGCAGTACTTC. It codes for CSAPKVRGSSYEQYF.

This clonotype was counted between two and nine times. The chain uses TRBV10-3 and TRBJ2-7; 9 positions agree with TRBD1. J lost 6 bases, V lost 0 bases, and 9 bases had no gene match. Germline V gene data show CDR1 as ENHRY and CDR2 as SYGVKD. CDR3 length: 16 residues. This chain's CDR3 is CAISESIRTGEGEQYF. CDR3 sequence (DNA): TGTGCCATCAGTGAGTCGATAAGGACAGGGGAAGGCGAGCAGTACTTC.

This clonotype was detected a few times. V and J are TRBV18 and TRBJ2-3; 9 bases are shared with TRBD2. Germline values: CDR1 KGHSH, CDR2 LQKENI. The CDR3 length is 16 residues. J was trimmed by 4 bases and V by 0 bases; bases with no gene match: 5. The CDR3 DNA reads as TGTGCCAGCTCACCACCTGCGGGAGGGCCGGCAGATACGCAGTATTTT. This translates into CASSPPAGGPADTQYF.

The CDR3 is CSARNRNEKLFF. The CDR3 nucleotides are TGCAGTGCTAGAAACAGGAATGAAAAACTGTTTTTT. The rearrangement joins TRBV20-1 to TRBJ1-4; weak D call: TRBD1 (5 bases). The CDR3 has 12 residues. The V end lost 2 bases, the J end lost 5 bases, and 6 bases lay between the germline ends. In germline, CDR1 is DFQATT, CDR2 SNEGSKA (reference sequence).

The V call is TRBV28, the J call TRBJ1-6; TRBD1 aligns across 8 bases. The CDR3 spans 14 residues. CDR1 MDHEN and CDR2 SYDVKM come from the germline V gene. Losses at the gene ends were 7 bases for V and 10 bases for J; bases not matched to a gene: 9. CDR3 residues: CASTGGTGKSPLHF. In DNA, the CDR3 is TGTGCCAGCACCGGAGGGACAGGAAAGTCACCCCTCCACTTT.

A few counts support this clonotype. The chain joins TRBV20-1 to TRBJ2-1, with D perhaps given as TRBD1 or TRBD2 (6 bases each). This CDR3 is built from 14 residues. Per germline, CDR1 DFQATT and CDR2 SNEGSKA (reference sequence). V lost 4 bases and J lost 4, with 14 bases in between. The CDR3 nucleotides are TGCAGTGCTACCCCGGGGGCCGGGTACAATGAGCAGTTCTTC. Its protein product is CSATPGAGYNEQFF.

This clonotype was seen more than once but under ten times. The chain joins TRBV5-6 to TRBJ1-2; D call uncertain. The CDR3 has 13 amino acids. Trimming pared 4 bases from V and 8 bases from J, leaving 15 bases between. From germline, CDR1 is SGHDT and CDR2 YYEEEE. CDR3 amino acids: CASSPNVVAGYTF. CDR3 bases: TGTGCCAGCAGCCCGAACGTAGTTGCGGGCTACACCTTC. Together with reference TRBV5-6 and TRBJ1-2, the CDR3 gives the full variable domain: DAGVTQSPTHLIKTRGQQVTLRCSPKSGHDTVSWYQQALGQGPQFIFQYYEEEERQRGNFPDRFSGHQFPNYSSELNVNALLLGDSALYLCASSPNVVAGYTFGSGTRLTVV.

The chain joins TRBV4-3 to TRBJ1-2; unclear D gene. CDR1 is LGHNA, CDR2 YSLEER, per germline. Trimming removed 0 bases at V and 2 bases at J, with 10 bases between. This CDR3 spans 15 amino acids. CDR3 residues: CASSQDRTPNYGYTF. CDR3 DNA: TGCGCCAGCAGCCAAGATCGGACCCCCAACTATGGCTACACCTTC.

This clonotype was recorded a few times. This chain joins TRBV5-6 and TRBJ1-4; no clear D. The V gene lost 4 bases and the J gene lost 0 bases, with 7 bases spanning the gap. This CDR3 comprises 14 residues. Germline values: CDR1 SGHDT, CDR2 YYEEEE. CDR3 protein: CASSETSTNEKLFF. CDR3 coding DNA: TGTGCCAGCAGCGAGACGTCAACTAATGAAAAACTGTTTTTT. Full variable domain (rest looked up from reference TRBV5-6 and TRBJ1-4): DAGVTQSPTHLIKTRGQQVTLRCSPKSGHDTVSWYQQALGQGPQFIFQYYEEEERQRGNFPDRFSGHQFPNYSSELNVNALLLGDSALYLCASSETSTNEKLFFGSGTQLSVL.

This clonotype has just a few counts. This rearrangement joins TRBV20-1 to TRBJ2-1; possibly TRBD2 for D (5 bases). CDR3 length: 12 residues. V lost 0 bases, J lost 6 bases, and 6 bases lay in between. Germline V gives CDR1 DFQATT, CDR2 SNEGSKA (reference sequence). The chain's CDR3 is CSAREEGNEQFF. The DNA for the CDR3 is TGCAGTGCTAGAGAAGAGGGCAATGAGCAGTTCTTC.

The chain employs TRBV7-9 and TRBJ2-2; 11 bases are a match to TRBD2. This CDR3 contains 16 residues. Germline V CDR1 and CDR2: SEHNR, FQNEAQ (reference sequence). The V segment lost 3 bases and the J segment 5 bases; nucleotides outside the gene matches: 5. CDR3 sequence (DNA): TGTGCCAGCAGCTTCGGGACTAGCGGAGATACCGGGGAGCTGTTTTTT. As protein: CASSFGTSGDTGELFF.

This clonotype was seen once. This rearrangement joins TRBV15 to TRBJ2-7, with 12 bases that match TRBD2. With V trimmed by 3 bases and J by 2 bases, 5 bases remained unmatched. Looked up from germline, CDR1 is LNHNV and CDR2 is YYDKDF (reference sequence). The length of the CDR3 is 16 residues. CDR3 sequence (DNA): TGTGCCACCAGCAGGGGTGGACTAGCGGGGACCTACGAGCAGTACTTC. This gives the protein CATSRGGLAGTYEQYF.

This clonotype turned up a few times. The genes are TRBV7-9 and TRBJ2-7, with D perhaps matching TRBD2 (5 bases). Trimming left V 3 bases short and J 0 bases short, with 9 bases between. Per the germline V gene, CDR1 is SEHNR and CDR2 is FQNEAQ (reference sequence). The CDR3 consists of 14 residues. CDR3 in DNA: TGTGCCAGCAGCTTCGGGGATTACTCCTACGAGCAGTACTTC. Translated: CASSFGDYSYEQYF.

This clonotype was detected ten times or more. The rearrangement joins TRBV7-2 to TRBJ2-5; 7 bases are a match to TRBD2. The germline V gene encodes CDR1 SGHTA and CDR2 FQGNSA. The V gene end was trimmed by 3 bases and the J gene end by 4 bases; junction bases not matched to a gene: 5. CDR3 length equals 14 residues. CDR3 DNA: TGTGCCAGCAGCTTCATCGCGGGAGTAGAGACCCAGTACTTC. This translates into CASSFIAGVETQYF.

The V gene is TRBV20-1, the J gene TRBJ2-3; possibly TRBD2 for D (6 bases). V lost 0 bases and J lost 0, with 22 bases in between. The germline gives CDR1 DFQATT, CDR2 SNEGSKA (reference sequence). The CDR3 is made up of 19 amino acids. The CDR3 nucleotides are TGCAGTGCTAGAGATCTCCCGTCAACTAGCTGGGGGAGCACAGATACGCAGTATTTT. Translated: CSARDLPSTSWGSTDTQYF.

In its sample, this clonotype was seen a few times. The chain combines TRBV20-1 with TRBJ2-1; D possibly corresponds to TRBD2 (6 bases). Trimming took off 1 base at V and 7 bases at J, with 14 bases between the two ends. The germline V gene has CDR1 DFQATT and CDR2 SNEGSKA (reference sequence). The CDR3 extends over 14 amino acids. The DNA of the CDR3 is TGCAGTGCTAGAGTAGGCGGGATCGAAAATGAGCAGTTCTTC. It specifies CSARVGGIENEQFF.

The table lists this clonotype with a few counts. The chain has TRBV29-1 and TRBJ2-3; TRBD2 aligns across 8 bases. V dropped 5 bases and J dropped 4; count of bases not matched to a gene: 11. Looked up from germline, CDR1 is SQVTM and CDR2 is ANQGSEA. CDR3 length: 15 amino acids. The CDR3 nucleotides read TGCAGCGTTCTTGCAGGGCCTAGCGGGCCAGATACGCAGTATTTT. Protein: CSVLAGPSGPDTQYF.

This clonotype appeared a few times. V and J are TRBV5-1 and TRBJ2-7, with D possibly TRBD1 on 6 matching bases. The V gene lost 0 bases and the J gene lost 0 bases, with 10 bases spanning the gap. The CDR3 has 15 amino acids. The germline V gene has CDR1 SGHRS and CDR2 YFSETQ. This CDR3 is CASSLGQVNSYEQYF. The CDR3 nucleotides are TGCGCCAGCAGCTTGGGACAGGTGAACTCCTACGAGCAGTACTTC.

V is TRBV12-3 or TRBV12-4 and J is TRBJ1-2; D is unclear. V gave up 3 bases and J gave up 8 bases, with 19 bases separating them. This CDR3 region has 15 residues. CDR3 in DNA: TGTGCCAGCAGTTTTAGGCAGCTGGAGCTGGAAGGCTACACCTTC. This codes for CASSFRQLELEGYTF.

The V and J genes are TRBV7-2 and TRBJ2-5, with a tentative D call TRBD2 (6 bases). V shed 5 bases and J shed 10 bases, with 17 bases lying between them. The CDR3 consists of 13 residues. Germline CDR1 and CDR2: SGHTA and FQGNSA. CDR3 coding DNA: TGTGCCAGCAGCCGAACGCTAGCGCAGATCCAGTACTTC. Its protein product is CASSRTLAQIQYF.

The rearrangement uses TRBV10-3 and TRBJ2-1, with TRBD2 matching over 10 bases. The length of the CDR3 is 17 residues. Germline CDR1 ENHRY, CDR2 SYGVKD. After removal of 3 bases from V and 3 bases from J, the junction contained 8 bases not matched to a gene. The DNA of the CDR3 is TGTGCCATCAGTGAACCCATCGGACTAGCGGACTACAATGAGCAGTTCTTC. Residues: CAISEPIGLADYNEQFF.